This TCR beta chain was captured in a study of blood T cell repertoires in COVID-19. In the study overall: Collection of acute and convalescent COVID-19 samples took place in the United States, Italy and Spain. Nucleic acid was either cDNA or gDNA, and it came from T cells, B-cell-depleted T cells, or PBMCs.

The V end was cut by 1 base, the J end by 7 bases, with 13 bases between. The CDR3 contains 14 residues. Per germline, CDR1 SGHVS and CDR2 FQNEAQ. Authors' methods: Reference gene primer amplification gave estimated nucleated cell counts. TCRdb keeps only in-frame clones here, not all; method: immunoSEQ multiplex PCR. That table gives V, J and clone size, and the DNA gave D and trimming. The table includes approximately 150,000 clones, over 75% detected once. The clonotype was recovered from a human donor in a cohort sampled during active COVID-19. This chain joins TRBV7-8 and TRBJ2-5, with D perhaps matching TRBD2 (6 bases). Sequenced material: peripheral blood. CDR3 sequence: CASSLEPSEGTQYF. CDR3 nucleotides: TGTGCCAGCAGCTTAGAGCCTAGCGAAGGGACCCAGTACTTC.